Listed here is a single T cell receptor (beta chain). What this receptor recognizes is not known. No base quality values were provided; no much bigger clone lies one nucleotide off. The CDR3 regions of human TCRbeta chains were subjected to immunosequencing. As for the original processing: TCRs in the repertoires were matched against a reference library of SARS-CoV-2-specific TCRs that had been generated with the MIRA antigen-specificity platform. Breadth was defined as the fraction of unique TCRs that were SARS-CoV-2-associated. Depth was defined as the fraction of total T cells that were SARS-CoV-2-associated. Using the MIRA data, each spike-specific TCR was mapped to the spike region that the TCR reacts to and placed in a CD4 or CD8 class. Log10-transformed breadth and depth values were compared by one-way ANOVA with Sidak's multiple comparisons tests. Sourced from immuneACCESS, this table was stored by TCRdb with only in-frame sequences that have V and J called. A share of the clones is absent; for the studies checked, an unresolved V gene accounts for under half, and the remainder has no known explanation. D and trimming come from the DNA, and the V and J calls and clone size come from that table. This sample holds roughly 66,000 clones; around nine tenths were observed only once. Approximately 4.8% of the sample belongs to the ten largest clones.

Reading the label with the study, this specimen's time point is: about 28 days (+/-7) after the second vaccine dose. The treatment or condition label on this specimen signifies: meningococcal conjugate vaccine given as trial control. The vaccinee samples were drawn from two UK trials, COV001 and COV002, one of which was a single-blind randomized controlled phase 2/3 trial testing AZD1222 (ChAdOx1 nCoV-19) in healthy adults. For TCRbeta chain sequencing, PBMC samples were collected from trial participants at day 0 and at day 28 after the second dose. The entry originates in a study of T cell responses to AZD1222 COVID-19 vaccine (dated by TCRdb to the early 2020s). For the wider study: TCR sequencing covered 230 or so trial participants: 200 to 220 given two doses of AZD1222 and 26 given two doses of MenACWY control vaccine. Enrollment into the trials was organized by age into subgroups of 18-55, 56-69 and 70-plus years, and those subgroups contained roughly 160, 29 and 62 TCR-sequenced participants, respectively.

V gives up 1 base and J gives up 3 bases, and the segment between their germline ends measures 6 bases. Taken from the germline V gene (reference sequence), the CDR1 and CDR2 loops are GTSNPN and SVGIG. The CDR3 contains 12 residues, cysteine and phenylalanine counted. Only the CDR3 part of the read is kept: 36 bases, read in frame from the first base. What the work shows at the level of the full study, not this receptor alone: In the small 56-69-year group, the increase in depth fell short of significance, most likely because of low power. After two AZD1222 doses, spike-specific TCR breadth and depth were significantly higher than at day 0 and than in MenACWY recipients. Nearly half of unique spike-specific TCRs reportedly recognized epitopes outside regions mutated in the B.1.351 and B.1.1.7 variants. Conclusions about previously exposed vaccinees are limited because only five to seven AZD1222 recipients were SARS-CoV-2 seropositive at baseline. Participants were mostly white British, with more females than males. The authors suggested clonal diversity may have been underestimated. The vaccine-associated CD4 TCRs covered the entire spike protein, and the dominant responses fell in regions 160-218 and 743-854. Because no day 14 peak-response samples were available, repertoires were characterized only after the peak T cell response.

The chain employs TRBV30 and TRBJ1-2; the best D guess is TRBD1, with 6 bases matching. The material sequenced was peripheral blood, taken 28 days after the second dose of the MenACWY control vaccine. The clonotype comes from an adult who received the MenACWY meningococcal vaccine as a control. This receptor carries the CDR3 CAWSEGDYGYTF. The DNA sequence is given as TGTGCCTGGAGTGAGGGGGACTATGGCTACACCTTC.